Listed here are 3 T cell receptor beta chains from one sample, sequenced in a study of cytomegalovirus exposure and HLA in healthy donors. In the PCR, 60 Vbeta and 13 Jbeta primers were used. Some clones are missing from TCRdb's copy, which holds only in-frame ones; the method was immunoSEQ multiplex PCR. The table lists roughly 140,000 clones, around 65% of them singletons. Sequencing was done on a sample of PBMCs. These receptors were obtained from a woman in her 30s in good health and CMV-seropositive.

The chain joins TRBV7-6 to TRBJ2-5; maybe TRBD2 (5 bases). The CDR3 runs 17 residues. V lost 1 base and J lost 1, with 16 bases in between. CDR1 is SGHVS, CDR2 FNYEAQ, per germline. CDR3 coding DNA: TGTGCCAGCAGCTTAGGCGCCAGCGGAACAGTCCAAGAGACCCAGTACTTC. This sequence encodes CASSLGASGTVQETQYF.

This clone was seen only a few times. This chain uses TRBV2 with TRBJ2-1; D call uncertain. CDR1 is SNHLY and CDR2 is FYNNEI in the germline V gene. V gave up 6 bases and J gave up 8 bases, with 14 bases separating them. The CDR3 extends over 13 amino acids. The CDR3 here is CASRQTTWDEQFF. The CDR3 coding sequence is TGTGCCAGCAGACAAACGACTTGGGATGAGCAGTTCTTC.

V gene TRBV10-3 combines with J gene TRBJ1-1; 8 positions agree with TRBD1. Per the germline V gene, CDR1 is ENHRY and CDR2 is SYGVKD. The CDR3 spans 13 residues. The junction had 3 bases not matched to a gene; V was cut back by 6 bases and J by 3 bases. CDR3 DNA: TGTGCCATCAGCAAGACAGGGGACACTGAAGCTTTCTTT. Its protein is CAISKTGDTEAFF.